This entry is about one T cell receptor (beta chain). The record originates from a study of OX40 agonist ivuxolimab in advanced cancers. Study-level information: The drug used for patients, ivuxolimab, was an agonistic anti-OX40 (CD134) antibody.

This CDR3 has 14 residues. Germline V gene data show CDR1 as SGHRS and CDR2 as YFSETQ. With 1 base removed from V and 5 bases from J, the gap between germline ends came to 11 bases. The protocol was immunoSEQ multiplex PCR, while the TCRdb copy is restricted to in-frame clones and leaves out a portion. This sample has about 79,000 clones, with around 94% found just once. The source of this sequence is an adult with an advanced solid tumor such as melanoma, head and neck, liver or kidney cancer. The chain recombines TRBV5-1 with TRBJ2-3; D is unclear. The material was CD4+ or CD8+ T cells sorted from blood, obtained in a trial of the OX40 agonist ivuxolimab. CDR3 DNA: TGCGCCAGCAGCTTGTTCGACGTCCGAGATACGCAGTATTTT. Its translation is CASSLFDVRDTQYF.